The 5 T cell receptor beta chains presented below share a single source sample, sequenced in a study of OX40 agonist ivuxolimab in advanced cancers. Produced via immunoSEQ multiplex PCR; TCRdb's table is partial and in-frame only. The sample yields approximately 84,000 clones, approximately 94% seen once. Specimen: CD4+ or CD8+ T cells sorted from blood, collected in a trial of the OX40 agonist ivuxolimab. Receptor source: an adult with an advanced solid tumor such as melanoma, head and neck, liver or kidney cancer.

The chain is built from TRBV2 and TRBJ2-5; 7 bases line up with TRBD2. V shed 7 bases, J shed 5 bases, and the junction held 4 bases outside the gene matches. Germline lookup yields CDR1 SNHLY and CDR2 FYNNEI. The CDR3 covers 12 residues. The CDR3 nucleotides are TGTGCCAGCATGACAGCGGGGGAGACCCAGTACTTC. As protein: CASMTAGETQYF.

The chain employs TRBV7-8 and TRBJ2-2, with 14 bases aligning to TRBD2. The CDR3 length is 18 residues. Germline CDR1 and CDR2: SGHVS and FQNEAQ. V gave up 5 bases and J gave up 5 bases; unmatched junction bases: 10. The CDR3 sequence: CASSPGLAGELGTGELFF. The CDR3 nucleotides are TGTGCCAGCAGCCCGGGACTAGCGGGAGAGTTAGGGACCGGGGAGCTGTTTTTT.

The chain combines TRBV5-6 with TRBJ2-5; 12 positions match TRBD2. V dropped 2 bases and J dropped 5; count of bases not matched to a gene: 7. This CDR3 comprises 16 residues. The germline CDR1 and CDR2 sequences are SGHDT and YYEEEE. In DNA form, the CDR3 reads TGTGCCAGCAGCTTACTAGCGGGGGGCCCAAGGGAGACCCAGTACTTC. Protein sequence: CASSLLAGGPRETQYF.

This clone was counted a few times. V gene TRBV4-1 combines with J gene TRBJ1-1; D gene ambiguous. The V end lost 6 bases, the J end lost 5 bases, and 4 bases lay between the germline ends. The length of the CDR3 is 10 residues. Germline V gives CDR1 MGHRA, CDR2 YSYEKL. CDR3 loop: CASRGTEAFF. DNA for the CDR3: TGCGCCAGCAGAGGTACTGAAGCTTTCTTT.

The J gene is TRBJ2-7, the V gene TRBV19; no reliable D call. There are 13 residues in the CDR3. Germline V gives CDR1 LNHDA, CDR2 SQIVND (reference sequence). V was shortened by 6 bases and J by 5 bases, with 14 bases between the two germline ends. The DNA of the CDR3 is TGTGCCAGTAGCCCAAGAGGCCTCGACGAGCAGTACTTC. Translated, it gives CASSPRGLDEQYF.